Listed here are 6 T cell receptor beta chains from one sample, sequenced in a study of blood T cell repertoires in COVID-19. The repertoire was sequenced with immunoSEQ multiplex PCR; TCRdb's copy has only in-frame clones and lacks some. The table records about 120,000 clones, 78% of them present only once. The sequenced sample was peripheral blood. All receptors come from a man in his 70s with acute or convalescent COVID-19.

The chain employs TRBV6-4 and TRBJ2-2, with D possibly being TRBD1 (6 bases). From germline, CDR1 is MRHNA and CDR2 SNTAGT. The CDR3 totals 16 residues. The V and J ends lost 2 bases and 0 bases respectively, with 10 bases between them. The CDR3 DNA is TGTGCCAGCAGTGACAAAGCAGGGGCGAACACCGGGGAGCTGTTTTTT. It yields the protein CASSDKAGANTGELFF.

This chain joins TRBV30 and TRBJ2-3; 7 bases match TRBD2. Germline-derived CDR1 and CDR2 are GTSNPN and SVGIG (reference sequence). Trimming took 3 bases from V and 4 from J; bases not matched to a gene: 7. This CDR3 has 14 amino acids. CDR3 bases: TGTGCCTGGAGGGGGGGGAGGCCGGCAGATACGCAGTATTTT. Amino acids: CAWRGGRPADTQYF.

J is TRBJ1-1 and V is TRBV11-3; TRBD1 might be the D (6 bases). The germline gives CDR1 SGHNT, CDR2 YENEEA. Trimming stripped 3 bases from V and 2 bases from J, with 13 bases between. The CDR3 has 15 amino acids. The CDR3 region is CASSFWRGANTEAFF. The CDR3 DNA is TGTGCCAGCAGCTTTTGGCGGGGGGCAAACACTGAAGCTTTCTTT. Supplemented by reference TRBV11-3 and TRBJ1-1, the full variable domain reads EAGVVQSPRYKIIEKKQPVAFWCNPISGHNTLYWYLQNLGQGPELLIRYENEEAVDDSQLPKDRFSAERLKGVDSTLKIQPAELGDSAVYLCASSFWRGANTEAFFGQGTRLTVV.

This clone has more than one count but fewer than ten. The V gene is TRBV7-2, the J gene TRBJ1-2, with a possible D match to TRBD1 (5 bases). Germline values: CDR1 SGHTA, CDR2 FQGNSA. Trimming took 1 base from V and 3 from J, leaving 9 bases between them. The CDR3 totals 14 residues. For the CDR3, the DNA is TGTGCCAGCAGCTTAGAGGGGTCGGACTATGGCTACACCTTC. Translating gives CASSLEGSDYGYTF.

The rearrangement joins TRBV11-3 to TRBJ1-6; 8 nucleotides match TRBD1. J was trimmed by 5 bases and V by 5 bases; bases with no gene match: 5. In germline, CDR1 is SGHNT, CDR2 YENEEA. This CDR3 has 15 residues. This chain's CDR3 is CASSIKTGDNSPLHF. The CDR3 DNA sequence: TGTGCCAGCAGCATAAAGACAGGGGATAATTCACCCCTCCACTTT.

V and J are TRBV5-1 and TRBJ2-5; weak D call: TRBD1 (5 bases). The V end was cut by 0 bases, the J end by 5 bases, with 11 bases between. The germline gives CDR1 SGHRS, CDR2 YFSETQ. The CDR3 has 14 amino acids. CDR3 DNA sequence: TGCGCCAGCAGCTTGGAAACAGGAAGGGAGACCCAGTACTTC. Residues: CASSLETGRETQYF.